The 6 T cell receptor beta chains reported below all come from one sample, sequenced in a study of metastatic and nonmetastatic thyroid tumors. TCRdb reprocessed the PCR reads via MiXCR. The sample has just over 7,500 clones; around 27% are singletons. Not a single patient had been given any form of treatment at any point before undergoing thyroid surgery. The sequencing input was adjacent normal tissue. These receptors were obtained from a female donor with papillary thyroid cancer or a benign thyroid nodule (not recorded which). Some clones in this sample may be carry-over from other donors' samples.

This clone was detected ten times or more. J is TRBJ2-1 and V is TRBV12-5; 10 bases agree with TRBD2. With 0 bases clipped from V and 0 bases from J, the junction kept 8 bases outside the gene matches. This CDR3 has 19 residues. CDR1 and CDR2 (germline): LGHNT, FRNRAP. Here the CDR3 DNA reads TGTGCTAGTGGTTTGGTACGGGGGCTAGCGGGAGACTCCTACAATGAGCAGTTCTTC. It translates to CASGLVRGLAGDSYNEQFF.

The chain is built from TRBV6-5 and TRBJ2-7; TRBD1 matches at 9 bases. The CDR3 has 18 amino acids. V trimming: 1 base; J trimming: 1 base; junction bases outside the gene matches: 11. CDR1 is MNHEY, CDR2 SVGAGI, per germline. The CDR3, as DNA: TGTGCCAGCAGTTACTACCGGGACAGGGTTACTATTTCCTACGAGCAGTACTTC. Its protein is CASSYYRDRVTISYEQYF.

A word on this clone: At one end the junction does not follow the germline gene, possibly because of a read error. J is TRBJ1-1 and V is TRBV10-3, with TRBD1 as a possible D gene (5 bases). Germline CDR1 reads ENHRY; CDR2 reads SYGVKD. This CDR3 is 15 amino acids long. The CDR3 DNA reads as TGTGCCTTCAGTGATTCGCAGGGACTATATGTGGGAGCTCTCTTT. It codes for CAFSDSQGLYVGALF.

This clone was found many times. The V and J genes are TRBV3-1 and TRBJ2-7; D not resolved. V lost 4 bases to trimming and J lost 5 bases, with 12 bases between them. The CDR3 consists of 13 residues. Looked up from germline, CDR1 is LGHDT and CDR2 is YNNKEL (reference sequence). Here the CDR3 DNA reads TGTGCCAGCAGCCGGTACGGAACGGACGAGCAGTACTTC. This codes for CASSRYGTDEQYF.

This clone was counted between two and nine times. Germline and junction disagree at one end, which may indicate a read error. This chain links TRBV4-1 with TRBJ2-3; the D gene is possibly TRBD2 (5 bases). This CDR3 contains 14 residues. CDR1 and CDR2 from the germline V gene are MGHRA and YSYEKL. This CDR3 reads CASIQADRTDTQYF. DNA of the CDR3: TGCGCCAGCATCCAAGCGGACCGCACAGATACGCAGTATTTT.

Comments on this clone: The junction departs from the called germline gene at one end, perhaps through a read error. This sample also contains other DNA sequences that code for the same CDR3. The gene calls are TRBV19 and TRBJ2-3, with a weak D call TRBD1 (5 bases). The CDR3 consists of 13 residues. CDR1 is LNHDA, CDR2 SQIVND, per germline (reference sequence). The CDR3 region is CASSKGPTDTQYF. CDR3 sequence (DNA): TGCGCCAGTAGTAAGGGGCCAACAGATACGCAGTATTTT.